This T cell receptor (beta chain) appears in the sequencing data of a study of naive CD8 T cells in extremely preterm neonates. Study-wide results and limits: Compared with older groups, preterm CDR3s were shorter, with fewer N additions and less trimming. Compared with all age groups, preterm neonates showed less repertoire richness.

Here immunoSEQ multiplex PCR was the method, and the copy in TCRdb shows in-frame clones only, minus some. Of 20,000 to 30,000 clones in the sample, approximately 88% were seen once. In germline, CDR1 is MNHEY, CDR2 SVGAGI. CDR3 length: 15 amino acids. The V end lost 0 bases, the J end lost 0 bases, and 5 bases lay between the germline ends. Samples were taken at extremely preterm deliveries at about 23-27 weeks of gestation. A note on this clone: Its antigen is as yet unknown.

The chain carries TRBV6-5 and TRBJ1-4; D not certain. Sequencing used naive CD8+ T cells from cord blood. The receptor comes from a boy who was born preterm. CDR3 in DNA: TGTGCCAGCAGTTACTCGAGGACAACTAATGAAAAACTGTTTTTT. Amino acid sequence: CASSYSRTTNEKLFF.